This is a list of T cell receptor beta chains from one sample in a study of blood T cell repertoires in COVID-19. Measured with immunoSEQ multiplex PCR; TCRdb has only the in-frame clones, and not every one. The sample yields fewer than 60,000 clones, around 79% seen once. The sequencing sample was made of peripheral blood. These TCRs come from a man in his 70s with acute or convalescent COVID-19. The CDR3 runs from the conserved cysteine through the conserved F or W. D genes are given only for firm matches. Clone sizes are given selectively: once, few, many, or a class where the clone is expanded.

clone_size: NA; j_call: TRBJ2-7; v_call: TRBV3-1/TRBV3-2; d_call: TRBD2; cdr3_aa: CASSHRLASGAYEQYF; cdr3_nt: TGTGCCAGCAGCCATCGGCTGGCTAGCGGAGCATACGAGCAGTACTTC
clone_size: NA; j_call: TRBJ2-1; v_call: TRBV5-1; d_call: TRBD2; cdr3_aa: CASSLSGGNSYNEQFF; cdr3_nt: TGCGCCAGCAGCTTGTCCGGGGGGAACTCCTACAATGAGCAGTTCTTC
clone_size: once; j_call: TRBJ2-3; v_call: TRBV7-3; d_call: NA; cdr3_aa: CASSSSTDTQYF; cdr3_nt: TGTGCCAGCAGCTCGTCCACAGATACGCAGTATTTT
clone_size: NA; j_call: TRBJ2-1; v_call: TRBV18; d_call: TRBD2; cdr3_aa: CASSPSGGIYNEQFF; cdr3_nt: TGTGCCAGCTCCCCTAGCGGGGGAATCTACAATGAGCAGTTCTTC
clone_size: NA; j_call: TRBJ1-1; v_call: TRBV3-1/TRBV3-2; d_call: TRBD1; cdr3_aa: CASSQERQGAAFF; cdr3_nt: TGTGCCAGCAGCCAAGAAAGGCAGGGGGCAGCTTTCTTT
clone_size: NA; j_call: TRBJ1-1; v_call: TRBV5-8; d_call: NA; cdr3_aa: CASFFQGNTEAFF; cdr3_nt: TGTGCCAGTTTTTTTCAGGGAAACACTGAAGCTTTCTTT
clone_size: NA; j_call: TRBJ2-3; v_call: TRBV30; d_call: TRBD2; cdr3_aa: CAWSPGLAVTDTQYF; cdr3_nt: TGTGCCTGGAGTCCAGGACTAGCGGTAACAGATACGCAGTATTTT
clone_size: NA; j_call: TRBJ2-7; v_call: TRBV10-2; d_call: TRBD1; cdr3_aa: CASSEGQSKAYEQYF; cdr3_nt: TGCGCCAGCAGCGAGGGACAGTCAAAAGCCTACGAGCAGTACTTC
clone_size: NA; j_call: TRBJ2-5; v_call: TRBV12-5; d_call: TRBD2; cdr3_aa: CASGLFLGGRETQYF; cdr3_nt: TGTGCTAGTGGCCTATTTTTGGGAGGGAGGGAGACCCAGTACTTC
clone_size: NA; j_call: TRBJ1-2; v_call: TRBV7-8; d_call: TRBD1; cdr3_aa: CASSLGGQGYGYTF; cdr3_nt: TGTGCCAGCAGCTTAGGGGGACAGGGCTATGGCTACACCTTC
clone_size: NA; j_call: TRBJ1-1; v_call: TRBV20-1; d_call: NA; cdr3_aa: CSAAGNTEAFF; cdr3_nt: TGCAGTGCTGCGGGGAACACTGAAGCTTTCTTT
clone_size: NA; j_call: TRBJ2-2; v_call: TRBV27; d_call: NA; cdr3_aa: CASSYGPNTGELFF; cdr3_nt: TGTGCCAGCAGTTATGGGCCGAACACCGGGGAGCTGTTTTTT
clone_size: once; j_call: TRBJ2-7; v_call: TRBV6-1; d_call: NA; cdr3_aa: CASSASGTAGSSYEQYF; cdr3_nt: TGTGCCAGCAGTGCGAGCGGTACGGCGGGAAGCTCCTACGAGCAGTACTTC
clone_size: NA; j_call: TRBJ2-2; v_call: TRBV5-1; d_call: TRBD2; cdr3_aa: CASSVSFSGGPSTGELFF; cdr3_nt: TGCGCCAGCAGCGTGTCCTTTTCGGGAGGGCCGAGCACCGGGGAGCTGTTTTTT
clone_size: once; j_call: TRBJ2-6; v_call: TRBV3-1/TRBV3-2; d_call: TRBD1; cdr3_aa: CASRSDRGGVSGANVLTF; cdr3_nt: TGTGCCAGCAGATCGGACAGGGGCGGAGTCTCTGGGGCCAACGTCCTGACTTTC
clone_size: NA; j_call: TRBJ1-1; v_call: TRBV28; d_call: NA; cdr3_aa: CASAQNTEAFF; cdr3_nt: TGTGCCAGCGCACAGAACACTGAAGCTTTCTTT
clone_size: NA; j_call: TRBJ2-5; v_call: TRBV21-1; d_call: NA; cdr3_aa: CASSNPRRGEGRGETQYF; cdr3_nt: TGTGCCAGCAGCAACCCAAGGCGGGGGGAGGGCCGTGGAGAGACCCAGTACTTC
clone_size: NA; j_call: TRBJ2-4; v_call: TRBV5-1; d_call: NA; cdr3_aa: CASSLGQQNIQYF; cdr3_nt: TGCGCCAGCAGCTTGGGACAGCAAAACATTCAGTACTTC
clone_size: NA; j_call: TRBJ2-1; v_call: TRBV7-3; d_call: TRBD2; cdr3_aa: CASSSPSSGGASEQFF; cdr3_nt: TGTGCCAGCAGCAGCCCTTCCAGCGGGGGGGCTTCGGAGCAGTTCTTC
clone_size: NA; j_call: TRBJ1-2; v_call: TRBV28; d_call: TRBD1; cdr3_aa: CASSLPGGYGYTF; cdr3_nt: TGTGCCAGCAGTTTACCAGGGGGGTATGGCTACACCTTC
clone_size: NA; j_call: TRBJ2-7; v_call: TRBV6-6; d_call: TRBD2; cdr3_aa: CASSYPSGNSYEQYF; cdr3_nt: TGTGCCAGCAGTTACCCTAGCGGGAACTCCTACGAGCAGTACTTC
clone_size: NA; j_call: TRBJ2-2; v_call: TRBV15; d_call: NA; cdr3_aa: CATSREQSNTGELFF; cdr3_nt: TGTGCCACCAGCAGAGAACAGTCGAACACCGGGGAGCTGTTTTTT
clone_size: NA; j_call: TRBJ1-2; v_call: TRBV7-8; d_call: TRBD1; cdr3_aa: CASSPRGREGYGYTF; cdr3_nt: TGTGCCAGCAGCCCAAGGGGGCGAGAGGGCTATGGCTACACCTTC
clone_size: NA; j_call: TRBJ1-2; v_call: TRBV7-2; d_call: NA; cdr3_aa: CASSNPGAIGYTF; cdr3_nt: TGTGCCAGCAGCAACCCGGGAGCAATAGGCTACACCTTC
clone_size: NA; j_call: TRBJ2-1; v_call: TRBV6-5; d_call: NA; cdr3_aa: CASTEGLAFYNEQFF; cdr3_nt: TGTGCCAGCACCGAGGGGCTAGCGTTTTACAATGAGCAGTTCTTC
clone_size: once; j_call: TRBJ2-7; v_call: TRBV27; d_call: TRBD2; cdr3_aa: CASRPRTSGRLNEQYF; cdr3_nt: TGTGCCAGCAGACCCCGGACTAGCGGGAGGCTCAACGAGCAGTACTTC
clone_size: NA; j_call: TRBJ2-2; v_call: TRBV7-2; d_call: NA; cdr3_aa: CASSFAGTGELFF; cdr3_nt: TGTGCCAGCAGCTTCGCCGGGACCGGGGAGCTGTTTTTT